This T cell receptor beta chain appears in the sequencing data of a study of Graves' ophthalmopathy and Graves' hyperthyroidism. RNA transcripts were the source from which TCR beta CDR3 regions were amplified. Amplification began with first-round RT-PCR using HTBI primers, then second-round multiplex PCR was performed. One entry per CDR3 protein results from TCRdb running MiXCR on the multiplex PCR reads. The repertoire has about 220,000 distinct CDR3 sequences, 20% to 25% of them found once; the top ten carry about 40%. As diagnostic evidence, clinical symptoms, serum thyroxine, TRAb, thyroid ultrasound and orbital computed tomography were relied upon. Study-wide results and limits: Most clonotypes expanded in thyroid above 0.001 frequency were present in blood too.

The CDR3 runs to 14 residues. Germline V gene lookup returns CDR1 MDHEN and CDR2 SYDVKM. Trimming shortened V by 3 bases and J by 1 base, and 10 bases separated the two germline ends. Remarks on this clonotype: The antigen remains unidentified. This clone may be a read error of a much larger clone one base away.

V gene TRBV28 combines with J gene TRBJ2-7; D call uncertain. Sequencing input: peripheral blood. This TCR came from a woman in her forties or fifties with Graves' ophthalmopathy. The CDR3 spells CASSFTLASYEQYF. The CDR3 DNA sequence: TGTGCCAGCAGTTTTACGTTGGCTTCCTACGAGCAGTACTTC.